These T cell receptor beta chains were read from a single sample in a study of shared clonotypes between healthy human individuals. Produced via immunoSEQ multiplex PCR; TCRdb's table is partial and in-frame only. In the table there are around 1.1 million clones, about 84% of which are singletons. Source material: memory CD4+ T cells from PBMCs. These receptors were obtained from a man aged 18 to 29 in good health. Some clones in this sample may be carry-over from other donors' samples. Both conserved end residues are part of each CDR3. D genes are given only for firm matches. For some rows the clone size is stated as once, few or many, or as a class when expanded; others skip it.

.,TRBJ1-1,.,TRBV28,CASSSQGLATEAFF,TGTGCCAGCTCCTCCCAGGGCCTCGCCACTGAAGCTTTCTTT
.,TRBJ2-2,.,TRBV11-3,CASSPWATGELFF,TGTGCCAGCAGCCCCTGGGCCACCGGGGAGCTGTTTTTT
TRBD2,TRBJ2-1,few,TRBV5-6,CASSSGLAGVVEQFF,TGTGCCAGCAGCTCCGGACTAGCGGGAGTGGTAGAGCAGTTCTTC
TRBD1,TRBJ2-4,.,TRBV19,CASSTPGQLAKNIQYF,TGTGCCAGTAGTACTCCGGGACAGCTAGCCAAAAACATTCAGTACTTC
.,TRBJ2-7,.,TRBV7-8,CASSLAGPSNEQYF,TGTGCCAGCAGCTTAGCAGGTCCTAGTAACGAGCAGTACTTC
.,TRBJ2-7,.,TRBV4-3,CASSQDQVSYEQYF,TGCGCCAGCAGCCAAGACCAGGTATCCTACGAGCAGTACTTC
TRBD1,TRBJ1-4,.,TRBV4-2,CASSQEGGQFNEKLFF,TGTGCCAGCAGCCAAGAGGGGGGACAGTTTAATGAAAAACTGTTTTTT
.,TRBJ2-5,many,TRBV11-1,CASSLGRQGVQETQYF,TGTGCCAGCAGCTTAGGAAGGCAGGGAGTCCAAGAGACCCAGTACTTC
.,TRBJ2-7,.,TRBV27,CASSLSDGPYEQYF,TGTGCCAGCAGTTTATCGGACGGACCCTACGAGCAGTACTTC
.,TRBJ2-3,.,TRBV11-2,CASSLFAGTTDTQYF,TGTGCCAGCAGCTTATTTGCGGGTACCACAGATACGCAGTATTTT
.,TRBJ2-7,.,TRBV5-1,CASSRLGESEQYF,TGCGCCAGCAGCCGTTTAGGGGAAAGCGAGCAGTACTTC
.,TRBJ1-4,.,TRBV28,CASSGDEKLFF,TGTGCCAGCAGTGGTGATGAAAAACTGTTTTTT
.,TRBJ1-2,.,TRBV10-1,CASSAGQGLGYTF,TGCGCCAGCAGTGCCGGGCAGGGGCTCGGCTACACCTTC
.,TRBJ1-3,few,TRBV9,CASSVEGPSGNTIYF,TGTGCCAGCAGCGTAGAGGGGCCCTCTGGAAACACCATATATTTT
.,TRBJ2-7,.,TRBV4-1,CASSQVIAVLSGQYF,TGCGCCAGCAGCCAAGTCATCGCCGTTTTATCGGGGCAGTACTTC
TRBD2,TRBJ2-1,.,TRBV15,CATSRVTSGPFTEQFF,TGTGCCACCAGCAGAGTTACTAGCGGCCCATTTACTGAGCAGTTCTTC
.,TRBJ2-1,once,TRBV6-6,CASSYIRLEQFF,TGTGCCAGCAGTTACATCCGGCTAGAGCAGTTCTTC
TRBD1,TRBJ2-7,.,TRBV5-6,CASSPAGTGHFYEQYF,TGTGCCAGCAGCCCAGCCGGGACAGGGCATTTCTACGAGCAGTACTTC
.,TRBJ1-2,.,TRBV19,CASTSRAGYGYTF,TGTGCCAGTACCTCTAGGGCGGGGTACGGCTACACCTTC
TRBD1,TRBJ2-3,.,TRBV7-9,CASSLGTGNTDTQYF,TGTGCCAGCAGCTTAGGGACAGGGAACACAGATACGCAGTATTTT
TRBD1,TRBJ2-5,once,TRBV12-5,CASGLGQGALETQYF,TGTGCTAGTGGCCTTGGACAGGGGGCTCTGGAGACCCAGTACTTC
TRBD1,TRBJ1-3,.,TRBV28,CASSLRTGGSGNTIYF,TGTGCCAGCAGTTTGAGGACAGGGGGGTCTGGAAACACCATATATTTT
.,TRBJ1-3,.,TRBV2,CASRFPTASSGNTIYF,TGTGCCAGCAGATTCCCGACGGCGAGCTCTGGAAACACCATATATTTT
TRBD2,TRBJ2-7,.,TRBV28,CASRRGLAGGTYEQYF,TGTGCCAGCAGACGAGGTCTAGCGGGAGGAACCTACGAGCAGTACTTC
.,TRBJ2-2,.,TRBV9,CASSSMGVAGELFF,TGTGCCAGCAGCTCTATGGGGGTGGCCGGGGAGCTGTTTTTT
.,TRBJ2-7,.,TRBV28,CASSLIGDYEQYF,TGTGCCAGCAGTTTGATAGGAGACTACGAGCAGTACTTC
TRBD2,TRBJ2-1,.,TRBV7-8,CASIPGTSGLMSSYNEQFF,TGTGCCAGCATCCCAGGGACTAGCGGGTTGATGAGCTCCTACAATGAGCAGTTCTTC
TRBD1,TRBJ1-5,.,TRBV28,CASSERDRAGNQPQHF,TGTGCCAGCAGTGAACGGGACAGGGCGGGCAATCAGCCCCAGCATTTT
.,TRBJ1-4,.,TRBV27,CASSPRTFRGELFF,TGTGCCAGCAGCCCGCGGACCTTCCGCGGGGAACTGTTTTTT
TRBD1,TRBJ2-7,.,TRBV5-4,CASSWDRGRREQYF,TGTGCCAGCAGCTGGGACAGGGGGCGGCGGGAGCAGTACTTC
TRBD1,TRBJ1-5,.,TRBV23-1,CASSQTGGKSNQPQHF,TGCGCCAGCAGTCAGACAGGGGGAAAGTCCAATCAGCCCCAGCATTTT
.,TRBJ1-1,.,TRBV7-2,CASSLVSGTEAFF,TGTGCCAGCAGCTTAGTGTCGGGCACTGAAGCTTTCTTT
.,TRBJ2-3,.,TRBV9,CASSVDRGRDTQYF,TGTGCCAGCAGCGTAGATCGAGGAAGGGATACGCAGTATTTT
TRBD1,TRBJ1-3,.,TRBV7-8,CASSDQGASGNTIYF,TGTGCCAGCAGCGACCAGGGGGCCTCTGGAAACACCATATATTTT
.,TRBJ2-3,.,TRBV6-5,CASSHWALGPDTQYF,TGTGCCAGCAGTCACTGGGCCCTCGGTCCAGATACGCAGTATTTT
.,TRBJ1-1,.,TRBV6-5,CASSYLGRNTEAFF,TGTGCCAGCAGTTACTTAGGTAGAAACACTGAAGCTTTCTTT
.,TRBJ1-1,.,TRBV28,CASSLSGSGNTEAFF,TGTGCCAGCAGCCTGTCCGGATCGGGGAACACTGAAGCTTTCTTT
.,TRBJ1-3,.,TRBV5-1,CASSPGDSGNTIYF,TGCGCCAGCAGCCCCGGGGATTCCGGAAACACCATATATTTT
TRBD2,TRBJ2-2,few,TRBV7-3,CASSFTGTSGSRTGELFF,TGTGCCAGCAGCTTTACCGGGACTAGCGGGAGTCGGACCGGGGAGCTGTTTTTT
.,TRBJ1-1,.,TRBV29-1,CSVSDVGNTEAFF,TGCAGCGTTTCCGACGTGGGGAACACTGAAGCTTTCTTT
.,TRBJ1-4,.,TRBV14,CASSQHSGTRGEKLFF,TGTGCCAGCAGCCAACACTCCGGGACACGGGGTGAAAAACTGTTTTTT
TRBD2,TRBJ2-7,.,TRBV27,CASSLLPSGPYEQYF,TGTGCCAGCAGTTTATTGCCTAGCGGGCCCTACGAGCAGTACTTC
TRBD2,TRBJ2-3,.,TRBV15,CATSISGRAGDTQYF,TGTGCCACCAGCATTAGCGGGAGGGCCGGAGATACGCAGTATTTT
.,TRBJ1-2,once,TRBV5-1,CASSLQVSNYGYTF,TGCGCCAGCAGCTTACAGGTTTCTAACTATGGCTACACCTTC
TRBD1,TRBJ2-7,.,TRBV5-1,CASSIGTGDYEQYF,TGCGCCAGCAGCATTGGGACAGGGGACTACGAGCAGTACTTC
TRBD2,TRBJ2-2,.,TRBV19,CASRLALNTGELFF,TGTGCCAGTAGACTAGCGTTGAACACCGGGGAGCTGTTTTTT
TRBD2,TRBJ2-1,.,TRBV5-1,CASSLGLAVNNEQFF,TGCGCCAGCAGCTTAGGGCTAGCGGTCAACAATGAGCAGTTCTTC
.,TRBJ2-1,.,TRBV5-1,CASSPGGYNEQFF,TGCGCCAGCAGCCCGGGCGGTTACAATGAGCAGTTCTTC
.,TRBJ1-5,.,TRBV7-8,CASSLERWGNQPQHF,TGTGCCAGCAGCTTAGAAAGGTGGGGCAATCAGCCCCAGCATTTT
TRBD2,TRBJ2-5,few,TRBV28,CASSFGGETQYF,TGTGCCAGCAGTTTCGGGGGGGAGACCCAGTACTTC
TRBD1,TRBJ2-7,.,TRBV28,CASSSPGQHLTF,TGTGCCAGCAGTTCCCCGGGACAGCATCTAACATTC
TRBD2,TRBJ2-5,.,TRBV28,CASTSGGGRQETQYF,TGTGCCAGCACCTCGGGAGGGGGGCGACAAGAGACCCAGTACTTC
.,TRBJ1-2,many,TRBV30,CAWSARTSGYTF,TGTGCCTGGAGTGCCCGGACGAGTGGCTACACCTTC
TRBD2,TRBJ2-1,.,TRBV27,CASSWLAGGGTYNEQFF,TGTGCCAGCAGTTGGCTAGCGGGAGGAGGGACCTACAATGAGCAGTTCTTC
.,TRBJ2-4,.,TRBV28,CASSSNKEAKNIQYF,TGTGCCAGCAGTTCTAACAAGGAAGCCAAAAACATTCAGTACTTC
.,TRBJ2-7,.,TRBV6-6,CASRQGSYEQYF,TGTGCCAGCAGGCAGGGCTCCTACGAGCAGTACTTC
TRBD2,TRBJ2-3,.,TRBV7-3,CASSSGGRTDTQYF,TGTGCCAGCAGCTCTGGCGGGAGAACAGATACGCAGTATTTT